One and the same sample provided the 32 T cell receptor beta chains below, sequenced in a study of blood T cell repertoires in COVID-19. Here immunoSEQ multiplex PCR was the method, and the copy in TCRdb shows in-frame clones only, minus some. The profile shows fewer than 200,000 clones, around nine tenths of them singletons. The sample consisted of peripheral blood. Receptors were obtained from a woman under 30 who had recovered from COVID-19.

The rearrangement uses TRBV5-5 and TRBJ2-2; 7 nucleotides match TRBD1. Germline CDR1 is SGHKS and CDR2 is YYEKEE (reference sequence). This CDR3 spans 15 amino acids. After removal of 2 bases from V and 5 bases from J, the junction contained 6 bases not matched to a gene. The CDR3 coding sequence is TGTGCCAGCAGCTTAACAGGGGAGTCAACCGGGGAGCTGTTTTTT. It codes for CASSLTGESTGELFF.

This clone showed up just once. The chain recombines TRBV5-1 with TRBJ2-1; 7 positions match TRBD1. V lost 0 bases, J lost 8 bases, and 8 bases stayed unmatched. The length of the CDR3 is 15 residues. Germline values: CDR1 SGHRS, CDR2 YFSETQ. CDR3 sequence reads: CASSLGSTGVDEQFF. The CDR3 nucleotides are TGCGCCAGCAGCTTGGGGTCCACAGGGGTGGATGAGCAGTTCTTC.

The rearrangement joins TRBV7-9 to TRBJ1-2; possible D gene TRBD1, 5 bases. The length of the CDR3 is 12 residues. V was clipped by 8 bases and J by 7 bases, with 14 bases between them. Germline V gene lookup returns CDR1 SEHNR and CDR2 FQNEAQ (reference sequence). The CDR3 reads CASRPGISGYTF. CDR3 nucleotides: TGTGCCAGCCGCCCAGGGATCAGTGGCTACACCTTC.

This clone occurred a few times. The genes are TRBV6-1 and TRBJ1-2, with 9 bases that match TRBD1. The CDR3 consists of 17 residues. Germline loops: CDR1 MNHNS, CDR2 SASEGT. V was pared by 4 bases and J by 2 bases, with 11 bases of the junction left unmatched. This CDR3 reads CASSGDFTGQGNYGYTF. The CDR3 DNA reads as TGTGCCAGCAGTGGCGACTTCACGGGACAGGGAAACTATGGCTACACCTTC.

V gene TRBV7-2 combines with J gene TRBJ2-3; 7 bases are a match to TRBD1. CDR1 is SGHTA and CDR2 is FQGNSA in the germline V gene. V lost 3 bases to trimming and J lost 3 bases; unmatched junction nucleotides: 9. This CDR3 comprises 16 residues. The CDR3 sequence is CASSFVGGAKTDTQYF. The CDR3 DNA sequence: TGTGCCAGCAGCTTTGTAGGGGGCGCTAAGACAGATACGCAGTATTTT.

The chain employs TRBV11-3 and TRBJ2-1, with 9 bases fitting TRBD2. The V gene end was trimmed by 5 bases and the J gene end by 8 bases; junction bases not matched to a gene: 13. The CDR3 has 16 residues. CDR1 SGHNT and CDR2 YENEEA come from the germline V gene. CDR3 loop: CASSPGFGREGDEQFF. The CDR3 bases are TGTGCCAGCAGCCCTGGGTTCGGGCGGGAGGGCGATGAGCAGTTCTTC.

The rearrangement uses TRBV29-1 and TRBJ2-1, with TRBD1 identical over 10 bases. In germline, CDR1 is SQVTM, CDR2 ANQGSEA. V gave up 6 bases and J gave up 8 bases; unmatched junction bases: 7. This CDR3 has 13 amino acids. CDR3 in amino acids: CSVPGQGIDEQFF. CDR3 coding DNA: TGCAGCGTACCGGGACAGGGGATCGATGAGCAGTTCTTC.

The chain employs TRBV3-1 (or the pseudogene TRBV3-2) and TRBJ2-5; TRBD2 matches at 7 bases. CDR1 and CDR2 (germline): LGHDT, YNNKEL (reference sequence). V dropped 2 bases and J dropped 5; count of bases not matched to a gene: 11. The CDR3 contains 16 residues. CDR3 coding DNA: TGTGCCAGCAGCCAAACGGGGAGGGGCCGGAAGGAGACCCAGTACTTC. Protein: CASSQTGRGRKETQYF.

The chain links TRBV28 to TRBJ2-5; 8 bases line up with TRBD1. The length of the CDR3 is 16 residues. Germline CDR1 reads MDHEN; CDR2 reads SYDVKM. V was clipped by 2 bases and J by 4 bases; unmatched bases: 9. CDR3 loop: CASSLPPRTGRETQYF. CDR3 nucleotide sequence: TGTGCCAGCAGTTTACCCCCCCGGACAGGGCGAGAGACCCAGTACTTC.

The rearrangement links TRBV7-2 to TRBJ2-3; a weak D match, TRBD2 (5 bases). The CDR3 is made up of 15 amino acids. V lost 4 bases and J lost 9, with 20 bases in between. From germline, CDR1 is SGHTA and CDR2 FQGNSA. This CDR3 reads CASSSLLEGRRTQYF. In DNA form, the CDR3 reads TGTGCCAGCAGCTCCCTACTAGAGGGCCGTAGGACGCAGTATTTT.

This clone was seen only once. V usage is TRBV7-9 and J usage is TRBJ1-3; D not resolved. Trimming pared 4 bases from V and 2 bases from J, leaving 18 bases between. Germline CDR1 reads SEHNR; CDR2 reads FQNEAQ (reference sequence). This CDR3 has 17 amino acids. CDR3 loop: CASSSPGWVGTGNTIYF. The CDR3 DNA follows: TGTGCCAGCAGCTCCCCCGGGTGGGTCGGTACTGGAAACACCATATATTTT.

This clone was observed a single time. The CDR3 region is CASSVFSGGFDNSPLHF. The CDR3 bases are TGTGCCAGCAGCGTGTTTTCAGGGGGCTTCGATAATTCACCCCTCCACTTT. This chain links TRBV9 with TRBJ1-6; 8 bases line up with TRBD1. CDR3 length equals 17 residues. From germline, CDR1 is SGDLS and CDR2 YYNGEE. The trim removed 2 bases at V and 5 bases at J, leaving 9 bases unmatched.

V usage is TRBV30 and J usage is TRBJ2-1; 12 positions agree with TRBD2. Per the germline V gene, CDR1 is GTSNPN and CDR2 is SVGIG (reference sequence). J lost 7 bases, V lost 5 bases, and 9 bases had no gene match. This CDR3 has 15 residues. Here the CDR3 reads CAWGGLAGRRNEQFF. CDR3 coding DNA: TGTGCCTGGGGGGGACTAGCGGGCCGTCGGAATGAGCAGTTCTTC.

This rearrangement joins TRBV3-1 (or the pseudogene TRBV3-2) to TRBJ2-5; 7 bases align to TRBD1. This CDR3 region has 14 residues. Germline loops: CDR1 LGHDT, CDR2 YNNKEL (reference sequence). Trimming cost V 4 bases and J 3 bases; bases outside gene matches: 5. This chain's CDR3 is CASSLGTVKETQYF. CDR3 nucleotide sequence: TGTGCCAGCAGCCTTGGGACAGTTAAAGAGACCCAGTACTTC.

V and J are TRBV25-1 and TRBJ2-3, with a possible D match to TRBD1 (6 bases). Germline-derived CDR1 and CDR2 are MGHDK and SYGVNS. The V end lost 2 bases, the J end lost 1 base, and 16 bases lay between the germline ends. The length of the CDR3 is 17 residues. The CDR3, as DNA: TGTGCCAGCAGTGAACGAGGCAGGGGCTGCTGCACAGATACGCAGTATTTT. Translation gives CASSERGRGCCTDTQYF.

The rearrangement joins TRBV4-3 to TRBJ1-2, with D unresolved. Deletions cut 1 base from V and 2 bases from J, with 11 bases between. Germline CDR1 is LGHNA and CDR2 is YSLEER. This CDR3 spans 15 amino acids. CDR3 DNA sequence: TGCGCCAGCAGCCAAGTAACGGGGAGGAACTATGGCTACACCTTC. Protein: CASSQVTGRNYGYTF.

CDR3 residues: CASSRKQGAGYGYTF. Here the CDR3 DNA reads TGTGCCAGCAGCAGAAAACAGGGGGCTGGCTATGGCTACACCTTC. This chain links TRBV9 with TRBJ1-2, with 9 bases fitting TRBD1. V trimming: 4 bases; J trimming: 4 bases; junction bases outside the gene matches: 8. CDR1 SGDLS and CDR2 YYNGEE come from the germline V gene. The CDR3 has 15 residues.

CDR3 in DNA: TGCGCCAGCAGTCACCTCGCCGGAGCGGGATTATCCTACGAGCAGTACGTC. Protein product: CASSHLAGAGLSYEQYV. The J gene is TRBJ2-7, the V gene TRBV23-1; 7 bases line up with TRBD2. TRBV23-1 is designated an ORF whose function remains uncertain. J lost 1 base, V lost 3 bases, and 12 bases had no gene match. The CDR3 totals 17 residues.

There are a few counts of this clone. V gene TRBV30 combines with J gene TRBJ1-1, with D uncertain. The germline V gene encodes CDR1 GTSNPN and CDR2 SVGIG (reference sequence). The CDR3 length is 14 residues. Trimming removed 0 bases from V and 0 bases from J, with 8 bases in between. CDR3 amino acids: CAWSVWTLNTEAFF. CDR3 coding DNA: TGTGCCTGGAGTGTTTGGACTTTGAACACTGAAGCTTTCTTT.

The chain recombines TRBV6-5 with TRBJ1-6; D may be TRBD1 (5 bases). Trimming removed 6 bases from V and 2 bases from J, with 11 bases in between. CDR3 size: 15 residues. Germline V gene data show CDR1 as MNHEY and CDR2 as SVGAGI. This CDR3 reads CASRTRVAYNSPLHF. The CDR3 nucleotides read TGTGCCAGCAGGACCAGGGTGGCCTATAATTCACCCCTCCACTTT.

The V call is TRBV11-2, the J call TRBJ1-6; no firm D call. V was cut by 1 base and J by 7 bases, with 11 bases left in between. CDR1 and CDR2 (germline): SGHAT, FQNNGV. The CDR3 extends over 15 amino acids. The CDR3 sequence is CASSLGAARNSPLHF. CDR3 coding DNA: TGTGCCAGCAGCTTAGGGGCTGCCCGAAATTCACCCCTCCACTTT.

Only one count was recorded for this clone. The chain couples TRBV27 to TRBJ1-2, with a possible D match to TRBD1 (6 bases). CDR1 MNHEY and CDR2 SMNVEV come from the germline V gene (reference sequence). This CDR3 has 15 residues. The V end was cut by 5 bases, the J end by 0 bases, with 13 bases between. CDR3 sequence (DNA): TGTGCCAGCAGTGCCCAGGGGCCTTCTAACTATGGCTACACCTTC. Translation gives CASSAQGPSNYGYTF.

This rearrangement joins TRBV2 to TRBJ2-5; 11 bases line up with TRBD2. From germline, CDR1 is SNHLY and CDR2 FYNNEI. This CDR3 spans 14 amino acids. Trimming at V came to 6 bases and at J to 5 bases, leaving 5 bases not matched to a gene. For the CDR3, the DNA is TGTGCCAGCAGGCTAGCGGGGGGACGGGAGACCCAGTACTTC. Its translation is CASRLAGGRETQYF.

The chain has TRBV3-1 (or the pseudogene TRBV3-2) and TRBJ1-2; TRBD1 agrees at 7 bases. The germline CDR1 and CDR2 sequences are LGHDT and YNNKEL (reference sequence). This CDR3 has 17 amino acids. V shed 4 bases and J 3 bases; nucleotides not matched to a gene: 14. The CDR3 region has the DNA TGTGCCAGCAGCCGCCTTCTGGGTGTCAGGGGGGACTATGGCTACACCTTC. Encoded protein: CASSRLLGVRGDYGYTF.

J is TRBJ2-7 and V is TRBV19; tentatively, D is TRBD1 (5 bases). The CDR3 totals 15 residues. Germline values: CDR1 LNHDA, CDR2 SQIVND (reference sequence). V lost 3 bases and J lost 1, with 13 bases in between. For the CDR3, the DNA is TGTGCCAGTAGTATGGCAGGGATCCCTTCCTACGAGCAGTACTTC. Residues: CASSMAGIPSYEQYF.

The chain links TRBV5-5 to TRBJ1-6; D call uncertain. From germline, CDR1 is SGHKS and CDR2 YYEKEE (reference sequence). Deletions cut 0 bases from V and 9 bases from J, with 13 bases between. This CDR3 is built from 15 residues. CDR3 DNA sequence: TGTGCCAGCAGCTTGGTAGAGGTCCTAGGTTCACCCCTCCACTTT. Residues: CASSLVEVLGSPLHF.

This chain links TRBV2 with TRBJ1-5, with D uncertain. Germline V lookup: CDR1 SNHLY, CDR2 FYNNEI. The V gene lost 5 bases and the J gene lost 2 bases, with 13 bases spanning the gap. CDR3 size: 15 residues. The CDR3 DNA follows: TGTGCCAGCAGTCCAAGATCGGAGGGCAATCAGCCCCAGCATTTT. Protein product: CASSPRSEGNQPQHF.

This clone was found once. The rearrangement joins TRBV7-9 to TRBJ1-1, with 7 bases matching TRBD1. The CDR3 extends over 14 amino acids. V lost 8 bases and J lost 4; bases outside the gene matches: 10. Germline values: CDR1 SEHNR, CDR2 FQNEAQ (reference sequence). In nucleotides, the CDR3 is TGTGCCAGCGTCAGGGACAGCGCTTTCACTGAAGCTTTCTTT. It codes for CASVRDSAFTEAFF.

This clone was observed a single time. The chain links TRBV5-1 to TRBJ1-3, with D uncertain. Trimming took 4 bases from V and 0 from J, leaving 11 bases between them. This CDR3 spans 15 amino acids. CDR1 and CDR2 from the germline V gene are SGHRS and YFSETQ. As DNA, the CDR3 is TGCGCCAGCAGCCGCCCGCAGGACTCTGGAAACACCATATATTTT. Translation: CASSRPQDSGNTIYF.

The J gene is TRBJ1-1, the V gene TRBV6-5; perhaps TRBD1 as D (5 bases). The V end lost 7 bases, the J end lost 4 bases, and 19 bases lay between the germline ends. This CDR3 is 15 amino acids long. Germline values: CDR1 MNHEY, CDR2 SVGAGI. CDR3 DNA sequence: TGTGCCAGCATCCCGCTTTCAAGCAGGGTCACTGAAGCTTTCTTT. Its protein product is CASIPLSSRVTEAFF.

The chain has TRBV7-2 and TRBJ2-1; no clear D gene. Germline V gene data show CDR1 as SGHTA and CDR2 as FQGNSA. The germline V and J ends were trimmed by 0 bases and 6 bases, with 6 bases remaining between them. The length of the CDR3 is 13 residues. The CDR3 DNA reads TGTGCCAGCAGCTTAGCGATTAGCAATGAGCAGTTCTTC. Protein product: CASSLAISNEQFF.

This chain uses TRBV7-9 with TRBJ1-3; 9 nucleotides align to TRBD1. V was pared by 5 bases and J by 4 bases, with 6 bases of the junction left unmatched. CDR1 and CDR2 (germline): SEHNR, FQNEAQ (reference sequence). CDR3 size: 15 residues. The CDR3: CASSLRQGEGNTIYF. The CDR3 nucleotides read TGTGCCAGCAGCCTTCGACAGGGGGAAGGAAACACCATATATTTT.